This TCR beta chain emerged from a study of blood T cells in healthy people across ages. Note on this clonotype: The antigen is not known.

The sample providers were healthy Caucasian people from Russia, aged about 6 to 90. Trimming left V 5 bases short and J 0 bases short, with 16 bases between. This CDR3 is 16 amino acids long. Germline CDR1 SGHAT, CDR2 FQDESV (reference sequence). Whole-study findings and limits: Roughly linear declines in TCR beta diversity per million T cells occurred with age.

The second PCR ran about 6 to 12 cycles with a sample-barcoded 5' primer and J-beta primers. TCRdb processed the 5' RACE reads anew with MiXCR; each CDR3 protein has one entry. The data contain more than 700,000 distinct CDR3 sequences, approximately 53% of them singletons. The source material was blood. The source is a man older than 75 in good health. The rearrangement joins TRBV11-1 to TRBJ2-5; D remains unclear. CDR3: CASSPPSTWYQETQYF. The CDR3 DNA is TGTGCCAGCAGCCCCCCGAGCACTTGGTACCAAGAGACCCAGTACTTC.